This T cell receptor beta chain comes out of a study of blood T cell repertoires in COVID-19. Study as a whole: PBMCs, B-cell-depleted T cells, or T cells provided the cDNA or gDNA that made up the material.

Some clones are missing from TCRdb's copy, which holds only in-frame ones; the method was immunoSEQ multiplex PCR. This table holds 310,000 or so clones, about 88% found once. The CDR3 loop spans 14 amino acids. Germline CDR1 is LNHDA and CDR2 is SQIVND (reference sequence). Trimming removed 5 bases at V and 1 base at J, with 11 bases between. The sample consisted of peripheral blood. V is TRBV19 and J is TRBJ1-1, with TRBD1 as a possible D gene (5 bases). This clonotype was sampled from a man aged 65 to 85 with acute or convalescent COVID-19. The CDR3 DNA is TGTGCCAGTAGTGGAGGGACGAGGAACACTGAAGCTTTCTTT. It is translated as CASSGGTRNTEAFF.